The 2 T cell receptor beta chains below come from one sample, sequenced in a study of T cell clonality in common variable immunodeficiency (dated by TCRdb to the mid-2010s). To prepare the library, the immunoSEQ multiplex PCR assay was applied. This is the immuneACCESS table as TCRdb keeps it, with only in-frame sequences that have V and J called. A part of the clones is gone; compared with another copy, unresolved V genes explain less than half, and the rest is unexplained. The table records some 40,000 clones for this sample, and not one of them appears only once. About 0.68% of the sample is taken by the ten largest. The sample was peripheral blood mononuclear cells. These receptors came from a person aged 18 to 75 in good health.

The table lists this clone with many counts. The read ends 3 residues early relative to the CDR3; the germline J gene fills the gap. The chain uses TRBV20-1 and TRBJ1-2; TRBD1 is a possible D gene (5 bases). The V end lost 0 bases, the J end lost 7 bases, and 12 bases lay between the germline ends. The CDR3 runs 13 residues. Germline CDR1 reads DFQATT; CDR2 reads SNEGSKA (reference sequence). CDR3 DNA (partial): TGCAGTGCTAGAGATCCAGGGTTGGCTGGC. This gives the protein CSARDPGLAG. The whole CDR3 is CSARDPGLAGYTF.

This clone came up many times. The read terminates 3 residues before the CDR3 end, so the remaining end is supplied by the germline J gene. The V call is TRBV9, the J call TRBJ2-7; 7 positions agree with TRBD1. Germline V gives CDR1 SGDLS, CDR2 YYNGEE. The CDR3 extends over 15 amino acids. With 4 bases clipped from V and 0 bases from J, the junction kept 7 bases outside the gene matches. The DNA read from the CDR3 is TGTGCCAGCAGCCCACGACAGGGTTTCTCCTACGAG. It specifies CASSPRQGFSYE. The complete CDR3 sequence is CASSPRQGFSYEQYF.